The 27 T cell receptor beta chains given below trace back to one sample, sequenced in a study of human T cells and chemical hapten exposure. TCRdb fed the RACE reads into MiXCR, producing one record per CDR3 protein. Altogether around 360,000 distinct CDR3 sequences are present, about 6% being singletons, with the ten largest covering about 6%. Noted time point: patch test 2, 6 weeks after DPC sensitization. Stated treatment: therapeutic diphenylcyclopropenone sensitization with weekly scalp DPC. This sample comprised whole blood, obtained in connection with sensitization to the hapten diphenylcyclopropenone (DPC). Receptors originate from a woman aged 18-29 years with alopecia areata. Some clones in this sample may be carry-over from other donors' samples.

This clonotype was seen a handful of times. The chain uses TRBV27 and TRBJ2-7; perhaps D is TRBD1 or TRBD2 (5 bases each). Trimming removed 5 bases at V and 1 base at J, with 15 bases between. The CDR3 length is 15 residues. Germline V CDR1 and CDR2: MNHEY, SMNVEV (reference sequence). CDR3 bases: TGTGCCAGCAGTCCTTACCGGGACGCTTCCTACGAGCAGTACTTC. Translated: CASSPYRDASYEQYF.

This clonotype was found many times. V is TRBV6-5 and J is TRBJ2-2, with 7 bases that match TRBD2. Germline CDR1 and CDR2: MNHEY and SVGAGI. V lost 4 bases, J lost 6 bases, and 11 bases stayed unmatched. The CDR3 length is 16 residues. The CDR3 bases are TGTGCCAGCAGTTCCGGCTGGGGGGGGAATCCCGGGGAGCTGTTTTTT. Translated: CASSSGWGGNPGELFF.

This clonotype was seen at least ten times. J is TRBJ2-1 and V is TRBV7-2, with 7 bases lining up with TRBD2. The length of the CDR3 is 16 residues. Germline lookup yields CDR1 SGHTA and CDR2 FQGNSA. The V gene end was trimmed by 4 bases and the J gene end by 1 base; junction bases not matched to a gene: 7. CDR3 in amino acids: CASSSRTSVSYNEQFF. The CDR3 region has the DNA TGTGCCAGCAGCTCCAGGACTAGTGTGTCCTACAATGAGCAGTTCTTC. Full variable domain (rest looked up from reference TRBV7-2 and TRBJ2-1): GAGVSQSPSNKVTEKGKDVELRCDPISGHTALYWYRQSLGQGLEFLIYFQGNSAPDKSGLPSDRFSAERTGGSVSTLTIQRTQQEDSAVYLCASSSRTSVSYNEQFFGPGTRLTVL.

V and J are TRBV5-6 and TRBJ1-2; D gene uncertain. V lost 4 bases and J 8 bases, leaving 15 bases between the germline ends. This CDR3 comprises 13 residues. The V gene's germline CDR1 is SGHDT and CDR2 YYEEEE. CDR3 region: CASSLKPAGGYTF. The CDR3 region has the DNA TGTGCCAGCAGCCTGAAGCCAGCCGGAGGCTACACCTTC.

This clonotype was detected ten times or more. The chain employs TRBV5-1 and TRBJ2-7; no firm D call. The CDR3 extends over 12 amino acids. The V and J ends lost 1 base and 7 bases respectively, with 9 bases between them. In germline, CDR1 is SGHRS, CDR2 YFSETQ. The chain's CDR3 is CASSLNGWEQYF. The DNA of the CDR3 is TGCGCCAGCAGCTTGAACGGTTGGGAGCAGTACTTC.

At least ten counts were recorded for this clonotype. J is TRBJ2-3 and V is TRBV20-1; D not certain. Germline V gene data show CDR1 as DFQATT and CDR2 as SNEGSKA (reference sequence). V lost 0 bases and J lost 3, with 16 bases in between. The CDR3 spans 16 residues. The CDR3 bases are TGCAGTGCTAGAGATCGTCGGGCCCCTCTTACAGATACGCAGTATTTT. Its translation: CSARDRRAPLTDTQYF.

The chain joins TRBV20-1 to TRBJ2-7; 16 bases match TRBD2. Germline V gene sequence: CDR1 DFQATT, CDR2 SNEGSKA (reference sequence). The CDR3 length is 19 residues. The trim removed 0 bases at V and 2 bases at J, leaving 10 bases unmatched. CDR3 in amino acids: CSARDSPGTSGGAAYEQYF. The DNA for the CDR3 is TGCAGTGCTAGAGATAGTCCCGGGACTAGCGGGGGGGCTGCCTACGAGCAGTACTTC.

The table lists this clonotype with many counts. This rearrangement joins TRBV6-2 or TRBV6-3 to TRBJ2-3; D ambiguous. Trimming took off 6 bases at V and 0 bases at J, with 7 bases between the two ends. Germline values: CDR1 MNHEY, CDR2 SVGEGT. The CDR3 runs 13 residues. The CDR3 loop reads CASRSSSTDTQYF. CDR3 bases: TGTGCCAGCAGGAGCAGTAGCACAGATACGCAGTATTTT.

This clonotype was counted many times. The chain joins TRBV29-1 to TRBJ2-1; either TRBD1 or TRBD2 may fit D (6 bases each). The CDR3 has 15 residues. Trimming pared 1 base from V and 8 bases from J, leaving 18 bases between. Germline V gene lookup returns CDR1 SQVTM and CDR2 ANQGSEA. For the CDR3, the DNA is TGCAGCGTTGAAGGGGGGGCCCTCCCGGCGGATGAGCAGTTCTTC. Its translation: CSVEGGALPADEQFF.

CDR3 amino acids: CASSWTLGNTEAFF. CDR3 DNA sequence: TGTGCCAGCAGTTGGACTCTCGGCAACACTGAAGCTTTCTTT. The V and J genes are TRBV2 and TRBJ1-1, with D unclear. The CDR3 has 14 residues. Germline CDR1 SNHLY, CDR2 FYNNEI. Trimming removed 5 bases at V and 2 bases at J, with 12 bases between.

V is TRBV2 and J is TRBJ2-2; a weak D match, TRBD2 (5 bases). The V end was cut by 5 bases, the J end by 1 base, with 8 bases between. CDR1 SNHLY and CDR2 FYNNEI come from the germline V gene. CDR3 length: 14 amino acids. CDR3 DNA: TGTGCCAGCAGTCCCGGGGTGAACACCGGGGAGCTGTTTTTT. Protein: CASSPGVNTGELFF.

V is TRBV7-9 and J is TRBJ2-5; no definite D call. CDR1 is SEHNR and CDR2 is FQNEAQ in the germline V gene (reference sequence). V was trimmed by 5 bases and J by 4 bases, leaving 8 bases between them. The CDR3 consists of 12 residues. This CDR3 is CASSLYRETQYF. Written as DNA, the CDR3 is TGTGCCAGCAGCCTATATAGAGAGACCCAGTACTTC.

This clonotype was seen ten or more times. This chain connects TRBV20-1 to TRBJ1-5; TRBD1 agrees at 9 bases. The CDR3 length is 14 residues. Germline V gives CDR1 DFQATT, CDR2 SNEGSKA (reference sequence). J was trimmed by 1 base and V by 5 bases; bases with no gene match: 3. CDR3 protein: CSAGGQGSNQPQHF. CDR3 DNA: TGCAGTGCTGGGGGACAGGGAAGCAATCAGCCCCAGCATTTT.

In this sample, this clonotype turned up a few times. The chain links TRBV5-1 to TRBJ1-1, with D perhaps matching TRBD1 (5 bases). V was trimmed by 2 bases and J by 3 bases, leaving 11 bases between them. This CDR3 spans 14 amino acids. Germline V lookup: CDR1 SGHRS, CDR2 YFSETQ. CDR3 residues: CASSFAGRDTEAFF. CDR3 DNA sequence: TGCGCCAGCAGCTTTGCAGGGAGGGACACTGAAGCTTTCTTT.

The rearrangement joins TRBV12-3 or TRBV12-4 to TRBJ2-3; D is undetermined. V dropped 10 bases and J dropped 6 bases, with 11 bases sitting between them. The CDR3 extends over 11 amino acids. CDR3 in DNA: TGTGCCATTAGTAGGGCGGATACGCAGTATTTT. This gives the protein CAISRADTQYF.

This clonotype has ten or more counts. J is TRBJ2-4 and V is TRBV7-8; the D is unclear. The germline V gene encodes CDR1 SGHVS and CDR2 FQNEAQ. The CDR3 consists of 15 residues. Trimming removed 3 bases at V and 0 bases at J, with 9 bases between. CDR3 nucleotides: TGTGCCAGCAGCTTGAAACTTATAGCCAAAAACATTCAGTACTTC. Its protein product is CASSLKLIAKNIQYF.

This clonotype has only a few counts. The rearrangement links TRBV28 to TRBJ2-7, with D possibly TRBD1 on 5 matching bases. V was shortened by 9 bases and J by 0 bases, with 12 bases between the two germline ends. Germline V gene lookup returns CDR1 MDHEN and CDR2 SYDVKM. The CDR3 loop spans 13 amino acids. CDR3 bases: TGTGCCAGTCGGACAAGTAGCTCCTACGAGCAGTACTTC. This codes for CASRTSSSYEQYF.

This clonotype was seen at least ten times. The rearrangement links TRBV28 to TRBJ1-1; D gene ambiguous. V gave up 2 bases and J gave up 3 bases, with 7 bases separating them. This CDR3 is 13 amino acids long. Germline V gives CDR1 MDHEN, CDR2 SYDVKM. The DNA for the CDR3 is TGTGCCAGCAGTTTAGGCACGGACACTGAAGCTTTCTTT. It is translated as CASSLGTDTEAFF.

The V gene is TRBV2, the J gene TRBJ2-1; TRBD2 aligns across 13 bases. Germline V gene lookup returns CDR1 SNHLY and CDR2 FYNNEI. Trimming removed 5 bases from V and 5 bases from J; junction bases left unmatched: 12. This CDR3 region has 18 residues. The CDR3 loop is CASSQYSTSGGLDNEQFF. The DNA of the CDR3 is TGTGCCAGCAGTCAATACTCGACTAGCGGGGGGTTGGACAATGAGCAGTTCTTC.

In this sample, this clonotype turned up a few times. The V gene is TRBV6-1, the J gene TRBJ2-7; 10 bases match TRBD1. With 5 bases clipped from V and 7 bases from J, the junction kept 11 bases outside the gene matches. Germline CDR1 is MNHNS and CDR2 is SASEGT. This CDR3 has 15 amino acids. The CDR3: CASSNTGTGVREQYF. The CDR3 bases are TGTGCCAGCAGTAACACCGGGACAGGGGTTCGAGAGCAGTACTTC.

In this sample, this clonotype turned up many times. The chain uses TRBV5-1 and TRBJ1-2, with 7 bases matching TRBD1. The CDR3 spans 14 residues. Looked up from germline, CDR1 is SGHRS and CDR2 is YFSETQ. After removal of 3 bases from V and 2 bases from J, the junction contained 4 bases not matched to a gene. The CDR3 sequence: CASSWTGENYGYTF. The DNA of the CDR3 is TGCGCCAGCAGCTGGACAGGAGAGAACTATGGCTACACCTTC.

In this sample, this clonotype turned up many times. The genes are TRBV25-1 and TRBJ2-7; D remains unclear. In germline, CDR1 is MGHDK, CDR2 SYGVNS. This CDR3 has 10 residues. Trimming took off 10 bases at V and 4 bases at J, with 8 bases between the two ends. DNA for the CDR3: TGTGCCATCGAGAAGTACGAGCAGTACTTC. Translating gives CAIEKYEQYF.

The sample holds a few counts of this clonotype. This chain joins TRBV4-3 and TRBJ2-7; D might be TRBD2 (5 bases). The V gene lost 1 base and the J gene lost 6 bases, with 22 bases spanning the gap. From germline, CDR1 is LGHNA and CDR2 YSLEER. The CDR3 spans 17 residues. CDR3 in amino acids: CASSQVGGLGPGSEQYF. CDR3 coding DNA: TGCGCCAGCAGCCAAGTTGGAGGTCTGGGCCCGGGGTCCGAGCAGTACTTC.

The table lists this clonotype with a count of one. The CDR3 nucleotides read TGTGCCAGCAGTTCCCGACAGGGAGCCTACAATGAGCAGTTCTTC. This translates into CASSSRQGAYNEQFF. The chain recombines TRBV27 with TRBJ2-1; 7 nucleotides align to TRBD1. The V segment lost 4 bases and the J segment 2 bases; nucleotides outside the gene matches: 5. CDR3 length: 15 amino acids. Germline CDR1 is MNHEY and CDR2 is SMNVEV (reference sequence).

This clonotype was detected ten times or more. The rearrangement uses TRBV27 and TRBJ1-1; D may be TRBD1 (5 bases). With 8 bases removed from V and 3 bases from J, the gap between germline ends came to 22 bases. The CDR3 contains 16 residues. Per the germline V gene, CDR1 is MNHEY and CDR2 is SMNVEV (reference sequence). This CDR3 reads CASGAALTGGDTEAFF. CDR3 nucleotides: TGTGCCAGCGGGGCTGCACTAACCGGAGGGGACACTGAAGCTTTCTTT.

This chain's CDR3 is CASSPDEETQYF. In DNA, the CDR3 is TGTGCCAGCAGCCCAGATGAAGAGACCCAGTACTTC. The rearrangement links TRBV13 to TRBJ2-5; no firm D call. Germline loops: CDR1 PRHDT, CDR2 FYEKMQ (reference sequence). The CDR3 has 12 amino acids. Trimming stripped 5 bases from V and 3 bases from J, with 7 bases between.

At least ten counts were recorded for this clonotype. V usage is TRBV12-3 or TRBV12-4 and J usage is TRBJ1-1, with TRBD1 as a possible D gene (5 bases). The V end lost 5 bases, the J end lost 2 bases, and 12 bases lay between the germline ends. This CDR3 region has 14 residues. CDR3 in amino acids: CASSQQAVNTEAFF. CDR3 sequence (DNA): TGTGCCAGCAGTCAACAGGCGGTAAACACTGAAGCTTTCTTT.